This T cell receptor beta chain was recorded in a study of blood T cell repertoires in COVID-19 (TCRdb year 2020). About the study as a whole: Collaborator samples came from the United States, Italy and Spain and covered acute and convalescent phases of COVID-19. The material from the prospective study consisted of cDNA or gDNA derived from T cells, B-cell-depleted T cells, or PBMCs. Subjects who had been exposed to COVID-19, were actively infected with it, or had recovered from it provided the deeply sampled blood TCRbeta repertoires that made up the dataset. The repertoires were released in a freely available public database meant as a resource for research on the immune response to SARS-CoV-2. The samples were drawn from the first 160 participants of the ongoing ImmuneRACE study and from 1,254 subjects provided by 6 global collaborators. A de-identified subject ID, COVID-19 status, age in years and sex were almost always included in the sample metadata. HLA class I and class II types, where available, came from metadata supplied by the sample provider rather than from assay-based typing. On the study overall, not on this receptor specifically: The quantity of clinical and demographic metadata differed by source and by participant and was supplied without curation.

A word on this clone: The antigen it binds to is not known. No base-level quality is on record; no much larger clone is a single base apart.

The collaborating institutions used their own protocols to collect whole blood in K2EDTA tubes. For TCRbeta analysis, collaborators shipped samples as frozen whole blood, isolated PBMCs, or DNA extracted from either of those sample types. The CDR3 holds 11 amino acids from the cysteine to the phenylalanine. This entry keeps only the CDR3 DNA: 33 bases, framed from base 1. The CDR1 and CDR2 encoded by the germline V gene (reference sequence) are GTSNPN and SVGIG. A distance of 3 bases separates the germline ends of V and J, which lose 0 bases and 5 bases respectively. The immunoSEQ Assay, a bias-controlled multiplex PCR, was used to amplify TCRbeta CDR3 regions from genomic DNA. On the study's bioinformatics: The number of nucleated cells in each sample was estimated by amplification of reference gene primers within the assay. To quantify the absolute abundance of each unique TCRbeta CDR3 rearrangement, sequence reads were collapsed and filtered. For each sample, productive Simpson clonality was calculated as the square root of Simpson's diversity index over productive rearrangements. Not all clones reach the TCRdb copy of this immuneACCESS table, which keeps in-frame sequences only. Checked studies attribute under half of the gap to unresolved V genes and leave the rest unexplained. V and J calls and clone size come straight from that table; D and trimming were deduced from the DNA. This sample holds approximately 240,000 clones; 75% to 85% were observed only once. The top ten clonotypes cover approximately 5.7% of the sample.

The TCR originated in a human donor in a cohort sampled during active COVID-19. The sample was peripheral blood. In this chain, TRBV30 is recombined with TRBJ2-3; the D segment cannot be called with confidence. The CDR3 has the sequence CAWSVRDTQYF. The nucleotides read TGTGCCTGGAGTGTCAGAGATACGCAGTATTTT.